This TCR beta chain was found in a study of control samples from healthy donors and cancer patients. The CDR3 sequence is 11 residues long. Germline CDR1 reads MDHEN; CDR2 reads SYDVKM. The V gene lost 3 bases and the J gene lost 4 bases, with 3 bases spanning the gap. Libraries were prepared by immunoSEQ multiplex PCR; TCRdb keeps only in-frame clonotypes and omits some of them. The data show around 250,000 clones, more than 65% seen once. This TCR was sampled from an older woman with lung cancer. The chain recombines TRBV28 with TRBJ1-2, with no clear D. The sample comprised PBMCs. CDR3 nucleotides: TGTGCCAGCAGTTTTGCCTATGGCTACACCTTC. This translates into CASSFAYGYTF.